This T cell receptor beta chain was recovered during a study of Tregs in tolerant kidney transplant recipients. General study points: Tregs expanded with activated donor B cells seemed most donor-specific. Validation in larger populations is needed because few patients were studied.

The CDR3 consists of 15 residues. Trimming took off 1 base at V and 5 bases at J, with 11 bases between the two ends. Germline CDR1 MNHNS, CDR2 SASEGT. The assay was immunoSEQ multiplex PCR, and TCRdb's table has in-frame clones only and misses some. The sample lists about 240,000 clones, approximately 83% occurring once. This clone was seen more than once but under ten times. The antigen is unknown. Unstimulated Tregs (CD4+CD25+CD127-) and CD4+CD25- non-Tregs were sorted from PBMCs. The chain carries TRBV6-1 and TRBJ1-4; D unclear. This sequence was found in a human donor in good health. Sequenced input: CD4+ T cells from blood. The CDR3 DNA follows: TGTGCCAGCAGTGAAGTAAACCGTTACAATGAAAAACTGTTTTTT. Residues: CASSEVNRYNEKLFF.